The TCR beta chain described here comes from a study of tumor-infiltrating lymphocytes in primary liver carcinoma. Overall study context: Each of the samples returned roughly 3.5 to 7.5 million productive TCRbeta reads (a yield similar across tissue types).

As concerns this clonotype: The antigen remains undetermined.

In addition to blood RNA drawn from unsorted whole blood, germline DNA was extracted. The study, taken as a whole, reports: Tumor-blood pairs (like tumor-adjacent pairs) overlapped less than tumor region pairs did.

From about 490 ng of total RNA, TCR beta-specific cDNA was reverse-transcribed using a constant-region primer. Three rounds of nested multiplex PCR with slightly modified ARM-PCR produced TCR beta libraries. Running nine to ten cycles apiece, the first two PCR rounds relied on TRBV1-TRBV30 forward primers together with a C-beta reverse primer. TCRdb independently ran MiXCR on the multiplex PCR reads; one entry per CDR3 protein. This sample yields about 210,000 distinct CDR3 sequences, of which around 60% are seen a single time; roughly 6.4% belongs to the top ten. Trimming left V 8 bases short and J 3 bases short, with 14 bases between. In germline, CDR1 is SGHAT, CDR2 FQNNGV. This CDR3 has 15 residues.

The clonotype comes from a woman between 55 and 75 years old with primary liver carcinoma and hepatitis B virus infection. The chain has TRBV11-2 and TRBJ2-6; D is uncertain. Sequencing was carried out using peripheral blood. CDR3 nucleotide sequence: TGTGCCAGCCTAAGGCGTGAGTATGGGGCCAACGTCCTGACTTTC. Translation gives CASLRREYGANVLTF.